The table lists the clone carrying this T cell receptor beta chain with a few counts. The antigen is undetermined. This entry is derived from a study of early T cells in non-severe SARS-CoV-2 infection. Study-level background: Sequencing of unsorted whole blood was done on bulk RNA, leaving chains unpaired. Overall study results and limits: Missing private and CD4 specificities, VDJdb matching favored anti-spike CD8 responses.

Unique molecular identifiers were added to individual cDNA molecules. TCRdb reanalysed the 5' RACE reads using MiXCR and keeps one entry per CDR3 protein. Here the sample spans around 56,000 distinct CDR3 sequences, roughly 13% being singletons. This CDR3 is built from 17 residues. Germline V gene lookup returns CDR1 MDHEN and CDR2 SYDVKM. V was clipped by 1 base and J by 7 bases, with 20 bases between them. Specimen: whole blood, collected at baseline. The sequence derives from an adult who was a healthcare worker with PCR-confirmed SARS-CoV-2 infection or an uninfected control (not recorded which). V gene TRBV28 combines with J gene TRBJ1-5; TRBD1 is a possible D gene (5 bases). CDR3 nucleotide sequence: TGTGCCAGCAGTTTATTTACTGGGACCGCCCTGGGGCAGCCCCAGCATTTT. Protein: CASSLFTGTALGQPQHF. The complete variable domain, with remaining parts taken from reference TRBV28 and TRBJ1-5, reads DVKVTQSSRYLVKRTGEKVFLECVQDMDHENMFWYRQDPGLGLRLIYFSYDVKMKEKGDIPEGYSVSREKKERFSLILESASTNQTSMYLCASSLFTGTALGQPQHFGDGTRLSIL.